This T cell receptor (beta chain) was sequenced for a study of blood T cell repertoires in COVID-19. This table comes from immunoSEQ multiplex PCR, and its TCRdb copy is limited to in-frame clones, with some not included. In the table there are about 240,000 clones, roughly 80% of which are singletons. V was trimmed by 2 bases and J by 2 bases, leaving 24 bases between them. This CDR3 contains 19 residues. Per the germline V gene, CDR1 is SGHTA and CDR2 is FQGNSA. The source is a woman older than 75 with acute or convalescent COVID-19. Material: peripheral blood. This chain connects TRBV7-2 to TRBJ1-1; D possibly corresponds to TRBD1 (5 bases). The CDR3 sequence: CASSLLGQGGWGINTEAFF. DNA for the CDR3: TGTGCCAGCAGCTTATTGGGGCAGGGCGGTTGGGGTATCAACACTGAAGCTTTCTTT.